This T cell receptor (beta chain) is drawn from a study of beta chain features in type 1 diabetes. The CDR3 runs to 12 residues. Germline V gene lookup returns CDR1 GTSNPN and CDR2 SVGIG (reference sequence). V lost 5 bases, J lost 5 bases, and 2 bases stayed unmatched. Every isolated RNA sample was fully reverse transcribed, so sequencing captured expressed TCRB transcripts. The table came from immunoSEQ multiplex PCR; TCRdb's copy has only in-frame clones and leaves some out. The sample shows roughly 450,000 clones, approximately 15% of them seen only once. Ten or more counts support this clone. The chain is built from TRBV30 and TRBJ1-1; 10 bases match TRBD1. This sequence originates from a young man in good health. The sample consisted of naive CD4+ T cells from blood. The CDR3 sequence: CAWGQGETEAFF. The CDR3 bases are TGTGCCTGGGGACAGGGGGAAACTGAAGCTTTCTTT.